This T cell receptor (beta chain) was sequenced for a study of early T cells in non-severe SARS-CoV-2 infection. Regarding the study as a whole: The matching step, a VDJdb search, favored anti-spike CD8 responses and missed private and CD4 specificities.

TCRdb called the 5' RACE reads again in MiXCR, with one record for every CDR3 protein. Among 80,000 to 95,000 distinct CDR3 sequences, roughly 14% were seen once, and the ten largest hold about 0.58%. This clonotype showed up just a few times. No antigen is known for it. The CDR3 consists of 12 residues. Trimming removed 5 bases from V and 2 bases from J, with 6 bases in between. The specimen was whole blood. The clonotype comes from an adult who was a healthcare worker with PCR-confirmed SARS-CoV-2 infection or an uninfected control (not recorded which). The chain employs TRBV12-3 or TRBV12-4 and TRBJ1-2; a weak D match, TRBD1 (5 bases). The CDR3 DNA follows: TGTGCCAGCAGTAACAGGAACTATGGCTACACCTTC. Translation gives CASSNRNYGYTF.